A selection of T cell receptor beta chains follows, all from one sample in a study of blood T cell repertoires in COVID-19. Some clones are missing from TCRdb's copy, which holds only in-frame ones; the method was immunoSEQ multiplex PCR. This table holds approximately 180,000 clones, more than 80% found once. The specimen was PBMCs or T cells enriched from blood (not recorded which). The receptor source for this set is a man between 40 and 49 years old who had recovered from COVID-19. CDR3s include the opening cysteine and the closing phenylalanine or tryptophan. A D gene is named only where the DNA matches it firmly. Rows may omit the clone size; those that give it use once, few, many or a size class.

CDR3	DNA	D	size	V	J
CASSPTGGDQPQHF	TGTGCCAGCAGCCCCACAGGAGGGGATCAGCCCCAGCATTTT	-	-	TRBV2	TRBJ1-5
CASSMLPGLLEAFF	TGTGCCAGTAGTATGCTACCCGGACTACTGGAAGCTTTCTTT	-	-	TRBV19	TRBJ1-1
CASSISGNTIYF	TGTGCCAGCAGCATCTCTGGAAACACCATATATTTT	-	-	TRBV2	TRBJ1-3
CASKGGWTQPQHF	TGCGCCAGCAAAGGGGGCTGGACTCAGCCCCAGCATTTT	TRBD1	few	TRBV10-2	TRBJ1-5
CASSERQDNYGYTF	TGTGCCAGCAGCGAGCGGCAGGACAACTATGGCTACACCTTC	-	once	TRBV11-3	TRBJ1-2
CASSSPPGQGRKGAKNIQYF	TGCGCCAGCAGTTCGCCGCCGGGACAGGGAAGGAAAGGAGCCAAAAACATTCAGTACTTC	TRBD1	once	TRBV5-1	TRBJ2-4
CASSPTGYGTEAFF	TGTGCCAGCAGTCCGACAGGGTACGGCACTGAAGCTTTCTTT	TRBD1	-	TRBV28	TRBJ1-1
CASSPDSSSGISYEQYF	TGTGCCAGCTCACCGGACAGCTCCAGCGGGATCTCCTACGAGCAGTACTTC	-	once	TRBV18	TRBJ2-7
CASSLSQGGGYGYTF	TGTGCCAGCAGCTTGTCGCAGGGAGGAGGGTATGGCTACACCTTC	-	-	TRBV5-4	TRBJ1-2
CASSIGGVEDTQYF	TGTGCCAGCAGCATTGGCGGTGTGGAAGATACGCAGTATTTT	-	-	TRBV7-9	TRBJ2-3
CASSLRQSTDTQYF	TGCGCCAGCAGCTTGAGACAATCCACAGATACGCAGTATTTT	-	-	TRBV5-1	TRBJ2-3
CASSEGGTPGTEAFF	TGTGCCAGCTCAGAGGGGGGGACCCCCGGCACTGAAGCTTTCTTT	-	-	TRBV18	TRBJ1-1
CASSLGTGFYNEQFF	TGTGCCAGCAGCTTAGGGACAGGGTTTTACAATGAGCAGTTCTTC	TRBD1	-	TRBV11-3	TRBJ2-1
CAWSVRGMNSPLHF	TGTGCCTGGAGTGTACGGGGGATGAATTCACCCCTCCACTTT	-	-	TRBV30	TRBJ1-6
CASSYGQPSSYNEQFF	TGTGCCAGCAGTTACGGACAGCCGAGCTCCTACAATGAGCAGTTCTTC	-	-	TRBV6-5	TRBJ2-1
CASRAGTGYEQYF	TGTGCCAGCAGGGCCGGGACAGGCTACGAGCAGTACTTC	TRBD1	-	TRBV7-8	TRBJ2-7
CASISGAGTGELFF	TGTGCTTCCATAAGCGGGGCAGGCACCGGGGAGCTGTTTTTT	TRBD2	once	TRBV28	TRBJ2-2
CASSTLTLDRGRVREQFF	TGTGCCAGCAGCACCCTAACTTTGGACAGGGGGCGAGTGCGCGAGCAGTTCTTC	TRBD1	-	TRBV7-9	TRBJ2-1
CASSPQDRMNGELFF	TGTGCCAGCAGTCCTCAGGACAGGATGAACGGGGAGCTGTTTTTT	TRBD1	-	TRBV6-5	TRBJ2-2
CASQGPNSPLHF	TGTGCCAGCCAGGGTCCTAATTCACCCCTCCACTTT	-	-	TRBV12-3/TRBV12-4	TRBJ1-6
CASSQPGTVFNYGYTF	TGTGCCAGCAGCCAACCCGGGACAGTCTTTAACTATGGCTACACCTTC	TRBD1	-	TRBV7-9	TRBJ1-2
CASSPPGATDTQYF	TGTGCCAGCAGCCCCCCAGGGGCGACAGATACGCAGTATTTT	-	once	TRBV7-9	TRBJ2-3
CASSLATGNGNEQYF	TGTGCCAGCAGCTTAGCGACCGGGAACGGGAACGAGCAGTACTTC	-	-	TRBV7-6	TRBJ2-7
CASNRVGSNQPQHF	TGTGCCAGCAACAGGGTGGGCAGCAATCAGCCCCAGCATTTT	-	-	TRBV6-5	TRBJ1-5
CASSQDPASGINTQYF	TGTGCCAGCAGCCAAGACCCGGCTAGCGGGATAAATACGCAGTATTTT	TRBD2	-	TRBV3-1/TRBV3-2	TRBJ2-3
CASSAGAASNQPQHF	TGTGCCAGCAGTGCTGGGGCAGCTAGCAATCAGCCCCAGCATTTT	-	-	TRBV2	TRBJ1-5
CASSLEGAAEAFF	TGTGCCAGCAGTTTGGAGGGGGCCGCTGAAGCTTTCTTT	TRBD1	few	TRBV12-3/TRBV12-4	TRBJ1-1
CATSPRGLGGYEQYF	TGTGCCACCAGCCCCCGGGGTCTGGGGGGCTACGAGCAGTACTTC	-	-	TRBV15	TRBJ2-7
CAWDRPPLHF	TGTGCCTGGGACAGGCCACCCCTCCACTTT	-	-	TRBV30	TRBJ1-6
CASSRGGTYNSPLHF	TGTGCCAGCAGTAGGGGGGGTACTTATAATTCACCCCTCCACTTT	-	once	TRBV25-1	TRBJ1-6
CASSYRSETYNSPLHF	TGTGCCAGCAGTTACAGGAGCGAGACCTATAATTCACCCCTCCACTTT	-	-	TRBV27	TRBJ1-6
CASSLDSSNQPQHF	TGTGCCAGCAGCTTGGACAGCTCGAATCAGCCCCAGCATTTT	-	-	TRBV7-2	TRBJ1-5
CASREDRDEKLFF	TGTGCCAGCAGAGAGGACAGGGATGAAAAACTGTTTTTT	TRBD1	once	TRBV2	TRBJ1-4
CAISDKAGGSNTEAFF	TGTGCCATCAGTGACAAGGCAGGGGGCTCGAACACTGAAGCTTTCTTT	TRBD1	-	TRBV10-3	TRBJ1-1
CASSRQGENIQYF	TGTGCCAGCAGTCGACAGGGGGAGAACATTCAGTACTTC	TRBD1	-	TRBV28	TRBJ2-4
CASSPRTGAENTIYF	TGTGCCAGTAGCCCGAGGACAGGGGCCGAAAACACCATATATTTT	TRBD1	once	TRBV19	TRBJ1-3
CAWSGTVSNQPQHF	TGTGCCTGGAGCGGGACAGTTAGCAATCAGCCCCAGCATTTT	TRBD1	few	TRBV30	TRBJ1-5
CASGQGNYGYTF	TGTGCCAGTGGACAGGGGAACTATGGCTACACCTTC	TRBD1	-	TRBV28	TRBJ1-2
CASSEYRENGYTF	TGTGCCAGCAGTGAATACAGGGAGAATGGCTACACCTTC	-	-	TRBV2	TRBJ1-2
CASSLTPNQPQHF	TGTGCCAGCAGTTTAACACCTAATCAGCCCCAGCATTTT	-	-	TRBV12-3/TRBV12-4	TRBJ1-5
CASSLGPTGLGNGYTF	TGTGCCAGCAGCTTAGGACCGACAGGGTTGGGAAATGGCTACACCTTC	TRBD1	-	TRBV5-6	TRBJ1-2
CASSTPGLGMETQYF	TGTGCCAGCAGCACACCGGGACTAGGTATGGAGACCCAGTACTTC	TRBD2	-	TRBV5-4	TRBJ2-5
CATDTGTGDETQYF	TGTGCCACCGATACCGGGACAGGAGATGAGACCCAGTACTTC	TRBD1	-	TRBV15	TRBJ2-5
CASTYNRGDTEAFF	TGCGCCAGCACCTATAACAGGGGAGACACTGAAGCTTTCTTT	TRBD1	once	TRBV5-1	TRBJ1-1
CASSFGGRDEKLFF	TGTGCCAGCAGCTTCGGGGGGCGGGATGAAAAACTGTTTTTT	-	-	TRBV5-4	TRBJ1-4
CASSIGNEFTYGYTF	TGTGCCAGTAGTATCGGGAATGAGTTTACCTATGGCTACACCTTC	-	-	TRBV19	TRBJ1-2